This TCR beta chain is from a study of blood T cells in healthy people across ages. The authors ran a second PCR of about 6 to 11 cycles using a sample-barcoded 5' primer and a J-beta primer mix. TCRdb used MiXCR to reprocess the 5' RACE reads, holding one entry per CDR3 protein. The sample yields roughly 1.6 million distinct CDR3 sequences, almost 35% seen once. Trimming left V 10 bases short and J 7 bases short, with 20 bases between. Germline V gene lookup returns CDR1 MDHEN and CDR2 SYDVKM. The CDR3 is 14 residues long. What was sequenced was blood. This chain joins TRBV28 and TRBJ1-5; tentative D call: TRBD1 (5 bases). This TCR came from a young woman in good health. This CDR3 is CATLPWGGGQPQHF. As DNA, the CDR3 is TGTGCCACCCTGCCATGGGGCGGAGGCCAGCCCCAGCATTTT.